This TCR beta chain appears in the sequencing data of a study of cytomegalovirus exposure and HLA in healthy donors. Across the study: The same platform was used for the 120 or so validation repertoires as for the 650 to 700 first-cohort repertoires, as reported in a later analysis.

With respect to this clone: The antigen is undetermined. Different DNA sequences within this sample yield the same CDR3.

Study observations and caveats: Subsequent analysis found a tendency for first-cohort TCR clusters to co-occur within the approximately 130 validation repertoires. The classifier reportedly diagnosed cytomegalovirus status with high sensitivity and specificity.

Germline CDR1 SGHNT, CDR2 YENEEA. The CDR3 length is 12 residues. V was clipped by 3 bases and J by 5 bases, with 7 bases between them. Sequencing was performed with immunoSEQ multiplex PCR; in TCRdb, only in-frame clones are kept and a portion is missing. The sample carries about 130,000 clones, roughly 89% recorded once. The TCR comes from a young woman in good health and CMV-seronegative. Sequenced input: PBMCs. The chain joins TRBV11-3 to TRBJ2-5, with D possibly TRBD1 on 5 matching bases. The CDR3 DNA reads TGTGCCAGCAGCTTGGGGCGGGAGACCCAGTACTTC. It codes for CASSLGRETQYF.